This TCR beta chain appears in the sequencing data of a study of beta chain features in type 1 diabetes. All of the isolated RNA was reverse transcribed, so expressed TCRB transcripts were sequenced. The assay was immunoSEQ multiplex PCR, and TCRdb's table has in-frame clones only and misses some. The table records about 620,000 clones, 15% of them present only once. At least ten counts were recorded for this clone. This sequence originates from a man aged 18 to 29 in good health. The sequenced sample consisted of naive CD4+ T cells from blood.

The CDR3 DNA is TGTGCCAGCAGCCAAGCAGGTCCCGGGGAGCTGTTTTTT. Protein: CASSQAGPGELFF. This chain connects TRBV14 to TRBJ2-2, with D uncertain. Looked up from germline, CDR1 is SGHDN and CDR2 is FVKESK. The V and J ends lost 1 base and 6 bases respectively, with 6 bases between them. The CDR3 consists of 13 residues.